This T cell receptor beta chain was recovered during a study of beta chain features in type 1 diabetes. What was sequenced were expressed TCRB transcripts, since all of the isolated RNA had been reverse transcribed. Only in-frame clones appear in the TCRdb table, and some are missing; sequencing was by immunoSEQ multiplex PCR. The repertoire consists of 300,000 to 450,000 clones, with around 12% occurring once and the leading ten covering 0.01%. This clone appeared a few times. Antigen specificity is unknown. Germline assignment: CDR1 SQVTM and CDR2 ANQGSEA. This CDR3 region has 15 residues. The V gene end was trimmed by 4 bases and the J gene end by 6 bases; junction bases not matched to a gene: 8. Notes on the study in general: In the patient group, naive, central memory and Treg TCRB repertoires seemed more alike than in the healthy donor group. In all four CD4+ subsets, TCRB CDR3 length was significantly, moderately reduced in type 1 diabetes.

The chain is built from TRBV29-1 and TRBJ2-7, with 14 bases identical to TRBD2. The receptor was derived from a woman younger than 30 with type 1 diabetes. Sequencing was performed on naive CD4+ T cells from blood. The CDR3 loop reads CSVGGGLAGDAEQYF. CDR3 DNA: TGCAGCGTTGGGGGGGGACTAGCGGGAGATGCCGAGCAGTACTTC.